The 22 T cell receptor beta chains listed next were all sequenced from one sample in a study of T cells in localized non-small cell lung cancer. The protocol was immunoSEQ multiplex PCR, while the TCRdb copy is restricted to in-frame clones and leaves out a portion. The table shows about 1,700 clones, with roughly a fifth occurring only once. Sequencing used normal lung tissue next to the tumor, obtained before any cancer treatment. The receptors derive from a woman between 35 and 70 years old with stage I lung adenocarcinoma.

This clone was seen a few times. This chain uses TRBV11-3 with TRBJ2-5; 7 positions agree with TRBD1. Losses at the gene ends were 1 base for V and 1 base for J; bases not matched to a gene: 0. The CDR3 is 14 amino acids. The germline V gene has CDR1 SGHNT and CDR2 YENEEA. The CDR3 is CASSLGDSQETQYF. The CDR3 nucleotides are TGTGCCAGCAGCTTAGGGGACAGCCAAGAGACCCAGTACTTC.

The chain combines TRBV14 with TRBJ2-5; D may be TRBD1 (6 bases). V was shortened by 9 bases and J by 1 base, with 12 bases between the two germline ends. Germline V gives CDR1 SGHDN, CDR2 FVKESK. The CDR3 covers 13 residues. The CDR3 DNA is TGTGCCAGTAGTGGACAGTTCCAAGAGACCCAGTACTTC. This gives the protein CASSGQFQETQYF.

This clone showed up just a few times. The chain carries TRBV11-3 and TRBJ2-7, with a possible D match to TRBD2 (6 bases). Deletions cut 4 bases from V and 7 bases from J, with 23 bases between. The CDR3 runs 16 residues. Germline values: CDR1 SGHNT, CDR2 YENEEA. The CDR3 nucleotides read TGTGCCAGCAGCTCCTCCGGCGGGGTGTCATCGGGAGAGCAGTACTTC. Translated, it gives CASSSSGGVSSGEQYF.

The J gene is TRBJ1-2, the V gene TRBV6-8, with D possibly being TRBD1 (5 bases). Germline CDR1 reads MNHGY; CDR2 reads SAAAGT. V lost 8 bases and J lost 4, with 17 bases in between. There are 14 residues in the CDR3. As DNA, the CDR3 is TGTGCCAGCCATCCCCCCAGGGATGGCTATGGCTACACCTTC. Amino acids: CASHPPRDGYGYTF.

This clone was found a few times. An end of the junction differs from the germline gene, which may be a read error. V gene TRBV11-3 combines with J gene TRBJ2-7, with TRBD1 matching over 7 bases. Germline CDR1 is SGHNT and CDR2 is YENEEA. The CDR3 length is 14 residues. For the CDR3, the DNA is TGTGCCAGCAGCATAGACAGGGATTCCTACGAGCAGTACTTC. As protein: CASSIDRDSYEQYF.

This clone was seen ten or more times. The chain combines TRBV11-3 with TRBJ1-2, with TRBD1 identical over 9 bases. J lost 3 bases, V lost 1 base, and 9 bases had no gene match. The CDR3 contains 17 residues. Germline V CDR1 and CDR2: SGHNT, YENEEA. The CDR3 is CASSLGLTGGFDYGYTF. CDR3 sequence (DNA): TGTGCCAGCAGCTTAGGCCTTACAGGGGGCTTCGACTATGGCTACACCTTC. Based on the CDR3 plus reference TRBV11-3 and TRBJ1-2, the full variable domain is EAGVVQSPRYKIIEKKQPVAFWCNPISGHNTLYWYLQNLGQGPELLIRYENEEAVDDSQLPKDRFSAERLKGVDSTLKIQPAELGDSAVYLCASSLGLTGGFDYGYTFGSGTRLTVV.

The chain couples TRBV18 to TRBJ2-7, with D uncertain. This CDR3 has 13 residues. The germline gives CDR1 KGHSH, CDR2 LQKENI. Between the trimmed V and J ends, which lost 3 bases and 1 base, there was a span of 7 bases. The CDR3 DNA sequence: TGTGCCAGCTCACCGAGCAGTTCCTACGAGCAGTACTTC. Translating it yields CASSPSSSYEQYF.

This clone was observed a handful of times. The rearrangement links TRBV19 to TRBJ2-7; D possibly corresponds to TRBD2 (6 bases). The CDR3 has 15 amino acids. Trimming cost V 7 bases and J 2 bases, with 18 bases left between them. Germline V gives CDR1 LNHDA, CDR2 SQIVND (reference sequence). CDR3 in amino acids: CASKVEGPGAYEQYF. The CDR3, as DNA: TGTGCCAGTAAGGTGGAAGGGCCGGGGGCCTACGAGCAGTACTTC.

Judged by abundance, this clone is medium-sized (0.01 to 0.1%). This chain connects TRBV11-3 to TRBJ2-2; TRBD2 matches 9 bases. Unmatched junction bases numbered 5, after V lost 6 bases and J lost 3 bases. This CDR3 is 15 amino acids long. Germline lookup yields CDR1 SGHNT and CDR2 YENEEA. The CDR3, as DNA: TGTGCCAGCAGTCTTAGCGGGGGAGACACCGGGGAGCTGTTTTTT. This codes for CASSLSGGDTGELFF.

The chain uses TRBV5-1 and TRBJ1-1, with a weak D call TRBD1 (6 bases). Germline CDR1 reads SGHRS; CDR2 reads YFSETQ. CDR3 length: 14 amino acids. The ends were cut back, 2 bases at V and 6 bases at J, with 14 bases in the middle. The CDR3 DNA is TGCGCCAGCAGCTTAATCAGGGACATCCCTGAAGCTTTCTTT. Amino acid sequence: CASSLIRDIPEAFF.

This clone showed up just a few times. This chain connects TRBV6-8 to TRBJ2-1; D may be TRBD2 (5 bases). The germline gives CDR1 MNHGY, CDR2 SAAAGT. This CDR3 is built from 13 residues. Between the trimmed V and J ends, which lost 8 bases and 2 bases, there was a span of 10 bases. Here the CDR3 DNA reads TGTGCCAGCGGAGGCTACACCTACAATGAGCAGTTCTTC. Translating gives CASGGYTYNEQFF.

The CDR3 DNA sequence: TGTGCCAGCAGTGAAACCGTTCGGCGCAACTCTGGAAACACCATATATTTT. It yields the protein CASSETVRRNSGNTIYF. J is TRBJ1-3 and V is TRBV25-1; D gene uncertain. The CDR3 totals 17 residues. CDR1 MGHDK and CDR2 SYGVNS come from the germline V gene. V dropped 2 bases and J dropped 0 bases, with 14 bases sitting between them. Full variable domain (outside the CDR3, taken from reference TRBV25-1 and TRBJ1-3): EADIYQTPRYLVIGTGKKITLECSQTMGHDKMYWYQQDPGMELHLIHYSYGVNSTEKGDLSSESTVSRIRTEHFPLTLESARPSHTSQYLCASSETVRRNSGNTIYFGEGSWLTVV.

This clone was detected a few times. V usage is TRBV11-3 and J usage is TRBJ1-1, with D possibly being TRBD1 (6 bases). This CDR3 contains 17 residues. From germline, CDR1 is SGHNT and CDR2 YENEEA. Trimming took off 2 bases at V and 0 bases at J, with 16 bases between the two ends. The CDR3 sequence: CASSLLRGRTVNTEAFF. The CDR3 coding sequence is TGTGCCAGCAGCTTATTACGGGGCAGGACAGTGAACACTGAAGCTTTCTTT.

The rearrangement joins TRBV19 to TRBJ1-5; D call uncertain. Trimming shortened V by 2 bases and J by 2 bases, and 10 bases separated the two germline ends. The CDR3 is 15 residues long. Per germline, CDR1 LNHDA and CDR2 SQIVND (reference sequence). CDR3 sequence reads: CASSISDFGNQPQHF. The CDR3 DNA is TGTGCCAGTAGTATATCGGATTTCGGCAATCAGCCCCAGCATTTT.

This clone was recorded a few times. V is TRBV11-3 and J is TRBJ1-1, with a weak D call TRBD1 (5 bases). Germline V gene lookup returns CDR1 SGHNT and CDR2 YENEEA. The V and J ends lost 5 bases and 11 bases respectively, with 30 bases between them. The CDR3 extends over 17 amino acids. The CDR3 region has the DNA TGTGCCAGCAGCCCCAGAAACCAAGTAGGCCAGGGACGAGCGGCTTTCTTT. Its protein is CASSPRNQVGQGRAAFF.

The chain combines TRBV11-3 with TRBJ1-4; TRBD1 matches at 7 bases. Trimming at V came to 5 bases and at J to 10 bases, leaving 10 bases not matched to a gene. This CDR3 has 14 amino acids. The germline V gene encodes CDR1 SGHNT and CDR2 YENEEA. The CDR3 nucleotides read TGTGCCAGCAGCAAAAGGCAGGGGGAAGGAAAACTGTTTTTT. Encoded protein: CASSKRQGEGKLFF. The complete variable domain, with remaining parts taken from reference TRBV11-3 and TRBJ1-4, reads EAGVVQSPRYKIIEKKQPVAFWCNPISGHNTLYWYLQNLGQGPELLIRYENEEAVDDSQLPKDRFSAERLKGVDSTLKIQPAELGDSAVYLCASSKRQGEGKLFFGSGTQLSVL.

The DNA of the CDR3 is TGTGCCAGCAGCGTAGCGTTGGACGGCACGAACACCGGGGAGCTGTTTTTT. It yields the protein CASSVALDGTNTGELFF. The chain uses TRBV9 and TRBJ2-2, with no clear D. CDR1 is SGDLS, CDR2 YYNGEE, per germline. V was trimmed by 0 bases and J by 0 bases, leaving 12 bases between them. The CDR3 is made up of 17 amino acids. The full variable domain, completed using reference TRBV9 and TRBJ2-2, is DSGVTQTPKHLITATGQRVTLRCSPRSGDLSVYWYQQSLDQGLQFLIQYYNGEERAKGNILERFSAQQFPDLHSELNLSSLELGDSALYFCASSVALDGTNTGELFFGEGSRLTVL.

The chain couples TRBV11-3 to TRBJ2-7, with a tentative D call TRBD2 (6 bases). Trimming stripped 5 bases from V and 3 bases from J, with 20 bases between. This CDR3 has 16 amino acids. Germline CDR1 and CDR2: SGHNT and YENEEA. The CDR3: CASSTRGGRAVYEQYF. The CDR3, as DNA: TGTGCCAGCAGCACGAGGGGAGGAAGGGCTGTCTACGAGCAGTACTTC. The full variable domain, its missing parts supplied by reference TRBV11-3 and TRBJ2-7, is EAGVVQSPRYKIIEKKQPVAFWCNPISGHNTLYWYLQNLGQGPELLIRYENEEAVDDSQLPKDRFSAERLKGVDSTLKIQPAELGDSAVYLCASSTRGGRAVYEQYFGPGTRLTVT.

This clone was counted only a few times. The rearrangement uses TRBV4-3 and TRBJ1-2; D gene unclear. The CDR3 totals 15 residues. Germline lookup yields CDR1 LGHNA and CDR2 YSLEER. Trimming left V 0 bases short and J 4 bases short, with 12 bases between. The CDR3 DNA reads TGCGCCAGCAGCCAAGATAGGGCCAGCTTCTATGGCTACACCTTC. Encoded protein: CASSQDRASFYGYTF.

CDR3 in amino acids: CASSYSRTGGVNTEAFF. CDR3 nucleotides: TGTGCCAGCAGTTACTCCCGGACAGGGGGCGTGAACACTGAAGCTTTCTTT. The gene calls are TRBV6-8 and TRBJ1-1; 11 bases are shared with TRBD1. CDR1 and CDR2 (germline): MNHGY, SAAAGT. Trimming removed 0 bases from V and 0 bases from J; junction bases left unmatched: 3. CDR3 length: 17 amino acids.

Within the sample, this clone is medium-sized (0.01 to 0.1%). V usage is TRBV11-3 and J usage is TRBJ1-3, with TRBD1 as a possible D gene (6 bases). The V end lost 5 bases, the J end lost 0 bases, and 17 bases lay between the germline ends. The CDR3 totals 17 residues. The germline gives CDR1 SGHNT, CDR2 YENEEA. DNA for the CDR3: TGTGCCAGCAGCGGGGCCGGGGGCTTCGCCTCTGGAAACACCATATATTTT. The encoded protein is CASSGAGGFASGNTIYF.

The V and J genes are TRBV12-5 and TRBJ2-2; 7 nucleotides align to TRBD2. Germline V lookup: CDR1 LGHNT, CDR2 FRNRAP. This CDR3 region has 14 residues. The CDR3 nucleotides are TGTGCCAGCACTCGGACTAGAACGGCCGGGGAGCTGTTTTTT. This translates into CASTRTRTAGELFF.